This T cell receptor (beta chain) was captured in a study of cytomegalovirus exposure and HLA in healthy donors. Across the whole study: A later analysis reported the approximately 120 validation repertoires used the same platform as the 550 to 800 first-cohort repertoires.

Germline assignment: CDR1 MNHEY and CDR2 SMNVEV (reference sequence). Trimming took off 2 bases at V and 4 bases at J, with 8 bases between the two ends. This CDR3 is built from 14 residues. On this clone: No antigen is known for it.

Clones were sequenced by immunoSEQ multiplex PCR, and TCRdb holds only the in-frame ones, with some missing. The data show tens of thousands of clones, 90% to 95% seen once. General study results and limits: It was approximately 150 TCR beta chains that were listed as cytomegalovirus-associated.

The clonotype was recovered from a man between 18 and 29 years old in good health and CMV-seronegative. Input material: PBMCs. The V and J genes are TRBV27 and TRBJ2-2, with D tentatively TRBD1 (6 bases). The CDR3 loop reads CASSLGDTTGELFF. The CDR3 DNA reads TGTGCCAGCAGTTTAGGGGACACCACCGGGGAGCTGTTTTTT.